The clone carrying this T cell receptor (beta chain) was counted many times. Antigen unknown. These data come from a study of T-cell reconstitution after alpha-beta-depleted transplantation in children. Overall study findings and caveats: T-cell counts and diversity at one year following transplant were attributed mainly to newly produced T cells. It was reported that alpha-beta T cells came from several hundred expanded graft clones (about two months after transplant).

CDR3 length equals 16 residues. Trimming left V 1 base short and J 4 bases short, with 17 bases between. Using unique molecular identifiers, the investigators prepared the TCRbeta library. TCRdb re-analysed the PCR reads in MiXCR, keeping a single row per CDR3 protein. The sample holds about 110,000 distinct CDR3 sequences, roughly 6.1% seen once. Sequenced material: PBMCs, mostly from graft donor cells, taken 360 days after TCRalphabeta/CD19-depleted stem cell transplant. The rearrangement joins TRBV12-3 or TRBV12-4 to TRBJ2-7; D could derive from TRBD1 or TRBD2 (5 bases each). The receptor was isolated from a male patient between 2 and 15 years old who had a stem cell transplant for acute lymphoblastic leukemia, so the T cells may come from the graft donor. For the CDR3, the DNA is TGTGCCAGCAGTTTAGGGAAGCCGGGACCATCATACGAGCAGTACTTC. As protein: CASSLGKPGPSYEQYF.